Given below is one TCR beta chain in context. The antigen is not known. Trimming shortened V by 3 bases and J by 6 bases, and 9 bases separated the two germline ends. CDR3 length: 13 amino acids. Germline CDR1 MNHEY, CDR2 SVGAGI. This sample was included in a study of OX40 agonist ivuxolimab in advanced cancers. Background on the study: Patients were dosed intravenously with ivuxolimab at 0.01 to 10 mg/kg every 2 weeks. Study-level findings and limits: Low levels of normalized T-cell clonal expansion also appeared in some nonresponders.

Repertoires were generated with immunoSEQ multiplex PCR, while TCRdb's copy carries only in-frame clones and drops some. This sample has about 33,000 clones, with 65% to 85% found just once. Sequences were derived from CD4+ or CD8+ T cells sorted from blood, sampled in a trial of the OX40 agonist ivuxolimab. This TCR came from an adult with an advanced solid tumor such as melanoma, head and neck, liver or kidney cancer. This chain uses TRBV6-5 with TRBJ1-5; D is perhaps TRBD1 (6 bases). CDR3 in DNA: TGTGCCAGCAGTTATGAAGGGGGTCAGCCCCAGCATTTT. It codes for CASSYEGGQPQHF.